These T cell receptor beta chains were read from a single sample in a study of blood T cell repertoires in COVID-19. This table comes from immunoSEQ multiplex PCR, and its TCRdb copy is limited to in-frame clones, with some not included. This sample has around 150,000 clones, with roughly 80% found just once. The sample comprised peripheral blood. Every receptor here comes from a human donor in a cohort sampled during active COVID-19. Each CDR3 is given with its conserved first and last residue. The order of the fields is J gene, V gene, D gene, CDR3 protein, CDR3 DNA. A D gene is named only where the DNA matches it firmly.

TRBJ2-1	TRBV6-5	-	CASSYSNYNEQFF	TGTGCCAGCAGTTACTCCAATTACAATGAGCAGTTCTTC
TRBJ2-5	TRBV19	TRBD1	CASSGGQGGRAWPQETQYF	TGTGCCAGTAGTGGAGGACAGGGGGGGCGAGCGTGGCCCCAAGAGACCCAGTACTTC
TRBJ1-4	TRBV27	TRBD1	CASSSSSGTANEKLFF	TGTGCCAGCAGTTCGTCCTCCGGGACAGCGAATGAAAAACTGTTTTTT
TRBJ2-2	TRBV30	-	CAWSTGMAGELFF	TGTGCCTGGAGTACAGGAATGGCCGGGGAGCTGTTTTTT
TRBJ2-7	TRBV30	-	CAWSMGTENYEQYF	TGTGCCTGGAGTATGGGGACTGAAAATTACGAGCAGTACTTC
TRBJ1-4	TRBV7-8	-	CASSRGTGIDEKLFF	TGTGCCAGCAGCCGAGGTACAGGGATAGATGAAAAACTGTTTTTT
TRBJ1-6	TRBV21-1	-	CASLGQNNSPLHF	TGTGCCTCCCTAGGACAGAATAATTCACCCCTCCACTTT
TRBJ2-5	TRBV11-1	-	CASTPSAGETQYF	TGTGCCAGCACCCCTAGTGCCGGAGAGACCCAGTACTTC
TRBJ2-5	TRBV10-3	-	CAISEPRGETQYF	TGTGCCATCAGTGAGCCTAGGGGAGAGACCCAGTACTTC
TRBJ2-7	TRBV7-6	-	CASSLALAGIEEQYF	TGTGCCAGCAGCTTAGCGCTAGCCGGGATTGAGGAGCAGTACTTC
TRBJ1-5	TRBV7-2	-	CASSLERVGRPNQPQHF	TGTGCCAGCAGCCTCGAGCGGGTAGGACGGCCGAATCAGCCCCAGCATTTT
TRBJ2-1	TRBV5-1	-	CASSVQGDLVDEQFF	TGCGCCAGCAGCGTCCAGGGTGACCTAGTAGATGAGCAGTTCTTC
TRBJ2-5	TRBV3-1/TRBV3-2	-	CASSQDLEIKRTQYF	TGTGCCAGCAGCCAAGATCTTGAAATCAAGAGAACCCAGTACTTC
TRBJ2-2	TRBV19	TRBD2	CASSILGASGNTGELFF	TGTGCCAGTAGTATCCTTGGGGCTAGCGGGAACACCGGGGAGCTGTTTTTT